The sequence of this T cell receptor (beta chain) was determined in a study of beta chain features in type 1 diabetes. Broader study findings: Shortening of TCRB CDR3s, moderate but significant, appeared in all four CD4+ subsets of Type 1 diabetes patients.

As every portion of the isolated RNA was reverse transcribed, the sequencing read expressed TCRB transcripts. The assay was immunoSEQ multiplex PCR, and TCRdb's table has in-frame clones only and misses some. The sample records around 150,000 clones, more than 60% being singletons. This clone has more than one count but fewer than ten. What it recognizes is unknown. Trimming stripped 5 bases from V and 2 bases from J, with 21 bases between. This CDR3 has 17 amino acids. Germline CDR1 SGHVS, CDR2 FQNEAQ. The specimen was naive CD4+ T cells from blood. The rearrangement links TRBV7-8 to TRBJ2-5; TRBD2 might be the D (6 bases). This clonotype originated in a man aged 25 to 40 with type 1 diabetes. In DNA, the CDR3 is TGTGCCAGCAGCCGACCCCGGGGCGGGGAAAGTCAAGAGACCCAGTACTTC. This codes for CASSRPRGGESQETQYF.